These 29 T cell receptor beta chains were sequenced from one sample in a study of T cell repertoires in cytomegalovirus infection. Antigens of these TCRs are unknown. MiXCR, applied by TCRdb to the reads, yields one record per CDR3 protein. The sample contains some 150,000 distinct CDR3 sequences, around 32% of which appear only once. Specimen: CD8+ T cells from cultured PBMCs, collected from culture after CMV antigen stimulation. These receptor sequences come from a human donor in good health (CMV status not recorded). Some clones in this sample may be carry-over from other donors' samples.

This clonotype has a handful of counts. This sequence joins TRBV19 and TRBJ2-7, with D maybe TRBD2 (7 bases). CDR3 length: 14 amino acids. Germline assignment: CDR1 LNHDA and CDR2 SQIVND (reference sequence). V gave up 3 bases and J gave up 1 base, with 10 bases separating them. In DNA form, the CDR3 reads TGTGCCAGTAGTATGCGGGGGCCATCCTACGAGCAGTACTTC. This gives the protein CASSMRGPSYEQYF.

This clonotype has a handful of counts. V gene TRBV14 combines with J gene TRBJ1-1, with a weak D call TRBD1 (5 bases). Trimming took off 3 bases at V and 4 bases at J, with 9 bases between the two ends. The CDR3 spans 13 residues. Germline CDR1 SGHDN, CDR2 FVKESK. CDR3 coding DNA: TGTGCCAGCAGCCAGGGGACGGCCACTGAAGCTTTCTTT. Residues: CASSQGTATEAFF.

This clonotype occurred a few times. V is TRBV12-3 or TRBV12-4 and J is TRBJ1-5; D unresolved. The V end was cut by 4 bases, the J end by 5 bases, with 15 bases between. The CDR3 covers 15 residues. The DNA for the CDR3 is TGTGCCAGCAGTTCCCCGGCCGAGGGTTATCAGCCCCAGCATTTT. Translation gives CASSSPAEGYQPQHF.

The rearrangement links TRBV29-1 to TRBJ1-1, with 7 bases matching TRBD1. Trimming at V came to 7 bases and at J to 4 bases, leaving 9 bases not matched to a gene. Per germline, CDR1 SQVTM and CDR2 ANQGSEA. CDR3 length equals 13 residues. CDR3 in DNA: TGCAGCGCCCTAGACAGGGAAGGCACTGAAGCTTTCTTT. Protein sequence: CSALDREGTEAFF. Full variable domain (remainder filled in from reference TRBV29-1 and TRBJ1-1): SAVISQKPSRDICQRGTSLTIQCQVDSQVTMMFWYRQQPGQSLTLIATANQGSEATYESGFVIDKFPISRPNLTFSTLTVSNMSPEDSSIYLCSALDREGTEAFFGQGTRLTVV.

V and J are TRBV6-1 and TRBJ1-1, with TRBD1 matching over 10 bases. There are 13 residues in the CDR3. The germline V gene has CDR1 MNHNS and CDR2 SASEGT. The V and J ends lost 5 bases and 6 bases, in that order; junction bases with no gene match: 3. The CDR3 region has the DNA TGTGCCAGCAGTTCGGACAGGGGGGCTGAAGCTTTCTTT. Encoded protein: CASSSDRGAEAFF.

This clonotype was detected a few times. The rearrangement uses TRBV12-3 or TRBV12-4 and TRBJ2-3, with 10 positions matching TRBD2. The junction had 5 bases not matched to a gene; V was cut back by 2 bases and J by 3 bases. The CDR3 is 16 amino acids. The CDR3 sequence is CASSLIAGGLTDTQYF. The CDR3 DNA follows: TGTGCCAGCAGTTTAATAGCGGGGGGACTTACAGATACGCAGTATTTT.

The gene calls are TRBV7-4 and TRBJ2-1; possible D gene TRBD2, 6 bases. CDR3 size: 13 residues. Germline V gene sequence: CDR1 SGHVT, CDR2 SQSDAQ. The V gene lost 5 bases and the J gene lost 9 bases, with 14 bases spanning the gap. The CDR3 nucleotides are TGTGCCAGCAGCCCCGCGGGGAGTGTTGAGCAGTTCTTC. It specifies CASSPAGSVEQFF.

This clonotype was recorded many times. J is TRBJ2-1 and V is TRBV12-5, with D uncertain. This CDR3 region has 11 residues. V shed 4 bases and J shed 9 bases, with 7 bases lying between them. The germline CDR1 and CDR2 sequences are LGHNT and FRNRAP. In DNA, the CDR3 is TGTGCTAGTGGTTCCACGGCTGAGCAGTTCTTC. It translates to CASGSTAEQFF.

This clonotype was counted a few times. The chain is built from TRBV12-3 or TRBV12-4 and TRBJ2-1; 8 nucleotides line up with TRBD2. V shed 5 bases and J 5 bases; nucleotides not matched to a gene: 5. This CDR3 has 14 residues. CDR3: CASSPGTSDNEQFF. DNA of the CDR3: TGTGCCAGCAGTCCGGGGACTAGTGACAATGAGCAGTTCTTC.

In this sample, this clonotype turned up a few times. The chain recombines TRBV29-1 with TRBJ1-2; 7 positions match TRBD1. Germline values: CDR1 SQVTM, CDR2 ANQGSEA. The ends lost 4 bases at V and 4 bases at J; junction bases unmatched: 6. The CDR3 loop spans 13 amino acids. The CDR3 loop is CSVARDSRYGYTF. CDR3 in DNA: TGCAGCGTTGCCCGGGACAGTCGCTATGGCTACACCTTC.

This chain connects TRBV11-2 to TRBJ1-4; 11 bases map to TRBD1. The trim removed 3 bases at V and 8 bases at J, leaving 2 bases unmatched. CDR1 and CDR2 (germline): SGHAT, FQNNGV. This CDR3 has 14 residues. The CDR3 reads CASSLGTGGEKLFF. The CDR3 DNA sequence: TGTGCCAGCAGCTTGGGGACAGGGGGGGAAAAACTGTTTTTT.

V usage is TRBV12-3 or TRBV12-4 and J usage is TRBJ2-1; TRBD2 matches at 9 bases. The CDR3 sequence is 19 residues long. V trimming: 7 bases; J trimming: 0 bases; junction bases outside the gene matches: 16. CDR3 nucleotides: TGTGCCAGCAATCTGCGGGGGGGGGCGGGGAGAAGCTCCTACAATGAGCAGTTCTTC. It codes for CASNLRGGAGRSSYNEQFF.

This clonotype was observed at least ten times. The chain couples TRBV5-1 to TRBJ2-1; tentatively, D is TRBD1 (6 bases). V was clipped by 8 bases and J by 9 bases, with 21 bases between them. Germline CDR1 SGHRS, CDR2 YFSETQ. The CDR3 runs to 14 residues. The CDR3 nucleotides read TGCGCCAGAGGCTTAGGACAGCAAATTCTTGAGCAGTTCTTC. The encoded protein is CARGLGQQILEQFF.

CDR3 nucleotides: TGCGCCAGCAGCCAAGATTCCTTTCGGGACTATGGCTACACCTTC. Translated, it gives CASSQDSFRDYGYTF. V usage is TRBV4-1 and J usage is TRBJ1-2; no reliable D call. Looked up from germline, CDR1 is MGHRA and CDR2 is YSYEKL. The V end was cut by 0 bases, the J end by 3 bases, with 11 bases between. The CDR3 loop spans 15 amino acids.

Concerning this clonotype itself: An end of the junction does not agree with germline; a read error may underlie this. The V and J genes are TRBV5-1 and TRBJ2-7, with 9 bases aligning to TRBD1. The germline gives CDR1 SGHRS, CDR2 YFSETQ. The CDR3 totals 13 residues. The CDR3 region is CASSFAGTGNSTF. For the CDR3, the DNA is TGCGCCAGCAGCTTTGCGGGGACAGGGAATTCGACTTTC.

V usage is TRBV6-5 and J usage is TRBJ1-5, with a tentative D call TRBD1 (5 bases). Trimming removed 2 bases at V and 2 bases at J, with 10 bases between. This CDR3 is 15 amino acids long. CDR1 is MNHEY, CDR2 SVGAGI, per germline. Here the CDR3 DNA reads TGTGCCAGCAGTTACGCAGCGGGGGGCAATCAGCCCCAGCATTTT. It is translated as CASSYAAGGNQPQHF.

V is TRBV3-1 and J is TRBJ2-7; 10 nucleotides align to TRBD1. V lost 4 bases, J lost 4 bases, and 4 bases stayed unmatched. The CDR3 is made up of 14 amino acids. Germline values: CDR1 LGHDT, CDR2 YNNKEL (reference sequence). The DNA for the CDR3 is TGTGCCAGCAGCCCGATGGGACAGGGGTACGAGCAGTACTTC. This sequence encodes CASSPMGQGYEQYF.

The chain has TRBV19 and TRBJ1-2; D not resolved. The V end was cut by 5 bases, the J end by 8 bases, with 15 bases between. The germline gives CDR1 LNHDA, CDR2 SQIVND (reference sequence). CDR3 length: 13 amino acids. CDR3 nucleotide sequence: TGTGCCAGTAGTGTGGGGTCCGCGCGGGGCTACACCTTC. Its protein product is CASSVGSARGYTF.

The V and J genes are TRBV15 and TRBJ1-1, with TRBD1 as a possible D gene (5 bases). Deletions cut 0 bases from V and 5 bases from J, with 13 bases between. The germline V gene encodes CDR1 LNHNV and CDR2 YYDKDF (reference sequence). CDR3 length: 15 residues. The CDR3 coding sequence is TGTGCCACCAGCAGAGAAAAGGGGACTGGTACTGAAGCTTTCTTT. Its translation is CATSREKGTGTEAFF.

This clonotype turned up a few times. The chain has TRBV28 and TRBJ1-3; possible D gene TRBD1, 5 bases. Trimming removed 8 bases at V and 2 bases at J, with 10 bases between. This CDR3 region has 13 residues. Germline CDR1 MDHEN, CDR2 SYDVKM. The CDR3 spells CASSRATGNTIYF. As DNA, the CDR3 is TGTGCCAGCTCCAGGGCAACTGGAAACACCATATATTTT.

The chain has TRBV7-9 and TRBJ2-3; 10 bases align to TRBD2. J was trimmed by 5 bases and V by 2 bases; bases with no gene match: 10. This CDR3 spans 17 amino acids. CDR1 SEHNR and CDR2 FQNEAQ come from the germline V gene (reference sequence). The CDR3 coding sequence is TGTGCCAGCAGCTTAACAGCGGGGGGGGTTTTGGGAGATACGCAGTATTTT. As protein: CASSLTAGGVLGDTQYF.

This clonotype was counted many times. This chain joins TRBV7-3 and TRBJ1-1; TRBD1 aligns across 8 bases. The V gene's germline CDR1 is SGHTA and CDR2 FQGTGA. The CDR3 length is 15 residues. Trimming at V came to 2 bases and at J to 7 bases, leaving 9 bases not matched to a gene. The CDR3 DNA reads TGTGCCAGCAGCTTATTTCCAGGGGGCGGTGGTGAAGCTTTCTTT. Its translation is CASSLFPGGGGEAFF.

This clonotype was found a few times. The rearrangement joins TRBV5-1 to TRBJ2-3; 8 positions agree with TRBD1. The V gene's germline CDR1 is SGHRS and CDR2 YFSETQ. This CDR3 comprises 18 residues. The trim removed 0 bases at V and 2 bases at J, leaving 11 bases unmatched. In DNA, the CDR3 is TGCGCCAGCAGCTTGGCCGGACAGGGCCCACCCAACACAGATACGCAGTATTTT. Translating it yields CASSLAGQGPPNTDTQYF.

This clonotype was detected a few times. V gene TRBV19 combines with J gene TRBJ2-1, with 10 bases identical to TRBD2. There are 14 residues in the CDR3. J lost 8 bases, V lost 6 bases, and 7 bases had no gene match. Germline V gene sequence: CDR1 LNHDA, CDR2 SQIVND (reference sequence). CDR3: CASRVAGGRYEQFF. CDR3 sequence (DNA): TGTGCCAGTAGAGTAGCGGGGGGCAGGTATGAGCAGTTCTTC.

This clonotype occurred many times. This chain joins TRBV7-2 and TRBJ1-4, with 11 bases lining up with TRBD1. The CDR3 extends over 15 amino acids. The V gene's germline CDR1 is SGHTA and CDR2 FQGNSA. Trimming removed 5 bases from V and 10 bases from J; junction bases left unmatched: 9. The CDR3 spells CASSIRTGGGGKLFF. CDR3 DNA sequence: TGTGCCAGCAGCATAAGGACAGGGGGCGGGGGAAAACTGTTTTTT.

The chain has TRBV9 and TRBJ1-2, with D unclear. The CDR3 consists of 13 residues. Deletions cut 0 bases from V and 6 bases from J, with 9 bases between. CDR1 is SGDLS, CDR2 YYNGEE, per germline. The CDR3 bases are TGTGCCAGCAGCGTAGGTGGGGTAGATGGCTACACCTTC. Translated, it gives CASSVGGVDGYTF.

This clonotype has a handful of counts. This rearrangement joins TRBV12-3 or TRBV12-4 to TRBJ1-6, with TRBD1 as a possible D gene (5 bases). Trimming removed 3 bases from V and 11 bases from J, with 11 bases in between. The CDR3 sequence is 13 residues long. In nucleotides, the CDR3 is TGTGCCAGCAGTTTGGGGGGGTCGACACCCCTCCACTTT. This translates into CASSLGGSTPLHF.

The rearrangement links TRBV7-6 to TRBJ2-1; perhaps TRBD1 as D (5 bases). Germline V lookup: CDR1 SGHVS, CDR2 FNYEAQ. Trimming pared 5 bases from V and 6 bases from J, leaving 11 bases between. The CDR3 is 13 residues long. CDR3 sequence (DNA): TGTGCCAGCAGCCTCCGACAGCTCAATGAGCAGTTCTTC. Amino acid sequence: CASSLRQLNEQFF.

There are many counts of this clonotype. The CDR3 reads CASSPPFGDSEYSGNTIYF. In DNA, the CDR3 is TGTGCCAGCTCACCACCGTTTGGGGACAGTGAATACTCTGGAAACACCATATATTTT. The chain employs TRBV18 and TRBJ1-3, with 7 bases identical to TRBD1. The CDR3 is 19 amino acids. With V trimmed by 0 bases and J by 0 bases, 11 bases remained unmatched. Germline CDR1 is KGHSH and CDR2 is LQKENI.